These T cell receptor beta chains were read from a single sample in a study of T-cell reconstitution after alpha-beta-depleted transplantation in children. TCRdb ran MiXCR on the PCR reads and lists one entry per CDR3 protein. In the table there are hundreds of thousands of distinct CDR3 sequences, roughly 13% of which are singletons. The specimen was PBMCs, mostly from graft donor cells, collected 360 days after TCRalphabeta/CD19-depleted stem cell transplant. These receptors came from a male patient between 10 and 17 years old who had a stem cell transplant for acute myeloid leukemia, so the T cells may come from the graft donor. CDR3s include the opening cysteine and the closing phenylalanine or tryptophan. A D gene is named only where the DNA matches it firmly. Part of the rows lack a size; the others show once, few, many or a class for expanded clones.

D gene,V gene,clone size,J gene,CDR3 DNA,CDR3 protein
NA,TRBV12-3/TRBV12-4,many,TRBJ2-7,TGTGCCAGCAGTTTAGCGCTACCCTGGGAGCAGTACTTC,CASSLALPWEQYF
TRBD2,TRBV6-2/TRBV6-3,NA,TRBJ2-7,TGTGCCAGCAGTTACTCGATGTTTTCCCTCTCTAGCGGGAGGGCCAACGAGCAGTACTTC,CASSYSMFSLSSGRANEQYF
TRBD1,TRBV11-2,few,TRBJ1-5,TGTGCCAGCAGCTTAATTGGAATCTCGGACAGGGGAACTTGGCCCCAGCATTTT,CASSLIGISDRGTWPQHF
NA,TRBV7-9,few,TRBJ2-1,TGTGCCAGCAGCTTAAGCCGCCAGGGCCCCTACAATGAGCAGTTCTTC,CASSLSRQGPYNEQFF
TRBD2,TRBV20-1,few,TRBJ2-1,TGCAGTGCCTGGACTAGTTCCTACAATGAGCAGTTCTTC,CSAWTSSYNEQFF
TRBD1,TRBV9,few,TRBJ2-5,TGTGCCAGCAGCGTACAGGGGGTACTCCAAGAGACCCAGTACTTC,CASSVQGVLQETQYF
NA,TRBV28,NA,TRBJ2-3,TGTGCCAGCAGAGCCCGAGTGGGCTACCACGGCGCGCGAGCTTACACAGATACGCAGTATTTT,CASRARVGYHGARAYTDTQYF
NA,TRBV20-1,few,TRBJ2-2,TGCAGTGCTAGAGACCTAGGCGGAGCGGCCGGGGAGCTGTTTTTT,CSARDLGGAAGELFF
NA,TRBV4-3,many,TRBJ2-1,TGCGCCAGCAGCCAAGCCCAACAGCAGCAGTTCTTC,CASSQAQQQQFF
TRBD2,TRBV20-1,NA,TRBJ2-5,TGCAGTGCTAGTGCTAGCGGGAGGTACCAAGAGACCCAGTACTTC,CSASASGRYQETQYF
TRBD2,TRBV29-1,NA,TRBJ2-7,TGCAGCGCCCAGGGTGGTAGCGGGAGACCCTACGAGCAGTACTTC,CSAQGGSGRPYEQYF
NA,TRBV7-3,NA,TRBJ2-3,TGTGCCAGCACCGAGTACGCAGGGGCGAGCACAGATACGCAGTATTTT,CASTEYAGASTDTQYF
NA,TRBV4-3,NA,TRBJ2-7,TGCGCCATCTCAACTCGGACAGACTACGAGCAGTACTTC,CAISTRTDYEQYF
NA,TRBV28,few,TRBJ1-1,TGTGCCAGCAGTTTTATACAGTTGAACACTGAAGCTTTCTTT,CASSFIQLNTEAFF
NA,TRBV28,NA,TRBJ1-1,TGTGCCAGCAGTTTATGGGGACCGGAGGACACTGAAGCTTTCTTT,CASSLWGPEDTEAFF
TRBD2,TRBV7-9,many,TRBJ2-1,TGTGCCAGCAGCTTTCCGCGGGAGGGGTCCTACAATGAGCAGTTCTTC,CASSFPREGSYNEQFF
TRBD2,TRBV28,many,TRBJ2-7,TGTGCCAGCAGCTTAGCCGGGACTATCTACGAGCAGTACTTC,CASSLAGTIYEQYF
TRBD2,TRBV12-3/TRBV12-4,NA,TRBJ2-1,TGTGCCAGCAGCCGGGGACTAGCGGGATGGAATGAGCAGTTCTTC,CASSRGLAGWNEQFF
TRBD2,TRBV20-1,NA,TRBJ2-3,TGCAGTGCTAGGGCCCTAGCGGGAGGGCCGGGTACGCAGTATTTT,CSARALAGGPGTQYF
NA,TRBV11-2,NA,TRBJ2-1,TGTGCCAGCAGCATGACAGCCTACAATGAGCAGTTCTTC,CASSMTAYNEQFF
NA,TRBV20-1,many,TRBJ2-7,TGCAGTGCTAGAGATCAAGTGACAGGCGACGAGCAGTACTTC,CSARDQVTGDEQYF
NA,TRBV7-6,few,TRBJ2-3,TGTGCCAGCAGCTCCATCGGGCGGGACAACACAGATACGCAGTATTTT,CASSSIGRDNTDTQYF
TRBD1,TRBV20-1,NA,TRBJ2-7,TGCAGTGCCCAGATACAGGGGGCCTTGGTGGAGGAGCAGTACTTC,CSAQIQGALVEEQYF
NA,TRBV12-3/TRBV12-4,NA,TRBJ2-1,TGTGCCAGCAGTCCCTCCTATCGTGAGCAGTTCTTC,CASSPSYREQFF
NA,TRBV4-3,once,TRBJ2-4,TGCGCCAGCAGCCAAGGAGGCAGCCGGCGCATTCAGTACTTC,CASSQGGSRRIQYF
TRBD1,TRBV27,NA,TRBJ1-1,TGTGCCAGCAGTTTATCGGCCTTTGAGGGGGCAAATAGAGCTTTCTTT,CASSLSAFEGANRAFF
NA,TRBV6-1,NA,TRBJ1-1,TGTGCCAGCAAGGGAGAGAGGGTCGGGGCTGAAGCTTTCTTT,CASKGERVGAEAFF
NA,TRBV6-2/TRBV6-3,NA,TRBJ2-5,TGTGCCAGCAACAGGGTCGTGGAGACCCAGTACTTC,CASNRVVETQYF
TRBD2,TRBV11-2,NA,TRBJ2-3,TGTGCCAGCAGCTTGGAGGCTAGCGGCTGGGGCACAGATACGCAGTATTTT,CASSLEASGWGTDTQYF
TRBD1,TRBV11-2,NA,TRBJ2-7,TGTGCCAGCAGCTTGCACAGGGGGCAATACGAGCAGTACTTC,CASSLHRGQYEQYF
NA,TRBV13,NA,TRBJ2-3,TGTGCCAGCAGCTCAAGACTAGTTCCGTTCTCAGATACGCAGTATTTT,CASSSRLVPFSDTQYF
NA,TRBV7-2,NA,TRBJ1-4,TGTGCCAGCAGCGCCGCAAGACAGAGTTCTAATGAAAAACTGTTTTTT,CASSAARQSSNEKLFF
NA,TRBV6-5,NA,TRBJ2-7,TGTGCCAGCAGTTATAACGGCGGGGCCTACGAGCAGTACTTC,CASSYNGGAYEQYF
NA,TRBV19,NA,TRBJ2-1,TGTGCCAGTAGTATAGGCGGAAGTCAGATCTACAATGAGCAGTTCTTC,CASSIGGSQIYNEQFF
TRBD2,TRBV20-1,NA,TRBJ2-2,TGCAGTGCTCGCCCCCCGGGACTAGCGGGAGTAGGCGAGCTGTTTTTT,CSARPPGLAGVGELFF
TRBD2,TRBV20-1,few,TRBJ2-7,TGCAGTGCTACCCGGGACTACCTCTACGAGCAGTACTTC,CSATRDYLYEQYF
NA,TRBV28,few,TRBJ2-1,TGTGCCAGCAGTACTATTACCGGTAATGAGCAGTTCTTC,CASSTITGNEQFF
NA,TRBV29-1,NA,TRBJ2-5,TGCAGCGTTTCCATGGAGACCCAGTACTTC,CSVSMETQYF
TRBD1,TRBV27,NA,TRBJ2-7,TGTGCCAGCAGTTTCGGGACAGGGAGGGTCGAGCAGTACTTC,CASSFGTGRVEQYF
NA,TRBV2,NA,TRBJ2-7,TGTGCCAGCACCGGGGAGTACGAGCAGTACTTC,CASTGEYEQYF
NA,TRBV9,few,TRBJ1-1,TGTGCCAGCAGCGTAGTTCGGGGTGGAAACACTGAAGCTTTCTTT,CASSVVRGGNTEAFF
NA,TRBV28,NA,TRBJ2-2,TGTGCCAGCAGTTTCGGGACTCGGGTCGGGGAGCTGTTTTTT,CASSFGTRVGELFF
TRBD2,TRBV20-1,few,TRBJ2-2,TGCAGTGCTAGAGATCAGAGCGGGAGGGCTAATAAACGCGGGGAGCTGTTTTTT,CSARDQSGRANKRGELFF
NA,TRBV20-1,NA,TRBJ2-5,TGCAGTGCTAGAGAAGGGAACGGGCCCCAAGAGACCCAGTACTTC,CSAREGNGPQETQYF
NA,TRBV27,NA,TRBJ2-7,TGTGCCAGCAGTTTCTGGGCGGACTCCTACGAGCAGTACTTC,CASSFWADSYEQYF
TRBD2,TRBV20-1,many,TRBJ2-7,TGCAGTGCTAGACCTAGCGGGCAGAGCCTCGAGCAGTACTTC,CSARPSGQSLEQYF
NA,TRBV19,many,TRBJ2-7,TGTGCCAGTAGCCTCGGACAGATCGGCGAGCAGTACTTC,CASSLGQIGEQYF
TRBD2,TRBV20-1,once,TRBJ2-1,TGCAGTGCCCCGGGACTAGCGGGAACCTACAATGAGCAGTTCTTC,CSAPGLAGTYNEQFF
NA,TRBV20-1,few,TRBJ2-2,TGCAGTGCCGCGGGTACTCTCACCGGGGAGCTGTTTTTT,CSAAGTLTGELFF
TRBD1,TRBV29-1,many,TRBJ2-5,TGCAGCGTCCGGGACAGGGGTACCCAGTACTTC,CSVRDRGTQYF
NA,TRBV6-1,NA,TRBJ2-7,TGTGCCAGCAGTGGTAGAAAGGCCCCTTACGAGCAGTACTTC,CASSGRKAPYEQYF
TRBD2,TRBV10-3,NA,TRBJ2-7,TGTGCCTCGGGGGGGTCTACTAGTGACGAGCAGTACTTC,CASGGSTSDEQYF
NA,TRBV29-1,NA,TRBJ2-7,TGCAGCGTGCGGAGGGCCAACGAGCAGTACTTC,CSVRRANEQYF
NA,TRBV28,few,TRBJ1-4,TGTGCCAGCAGCGCCACAACCATCGGGAGTTTTGGGGAAAAACTGTTTTTT,CASSATTIGSFGEKLFF